The clone carrying this TCR beta chain occurred many times. Its antigen remains unidentified. In patients chosen for sequencing, flow cytometry had shown CD8+CD57+ cell expansion. Acquired aplastic anemia of severe grade affected all patients. Trimming took off 3 bases at V and 6 bases at J, with 6 bases between the two ends. The CDR3 runs 12 residues. Germline assignment: CDR1 KGHSH and CDR2 LQKENI. These data belong to a study of CD8+CD57+ T cells in acquired aplastic anemia. About the research overall: DNA recovered from sorted CD4+ and CD8+ cells had a mean of approximately 3 ug.

Profiling that covered TCR beta VDJ and CDR3 relied on genomic DNA as its template. From the reads, TCRdb called clonotypes with MiXCR, one entry per CDR3 protein. The sample yields about 170,000 distinct CDR3 sequences, more than 45% seen once. Study-wide findings and caveats: Patients and controls shared twenty-nine CD8+ CDR3 sequences, highly expressed in patients. CD8+ Simpson's diversity did not differ significantly between patients and controls.

Input material: sorted CD4+, CD8+, or CD8+CD57+ T cells (not recorded which) from PBMCs. This clonotype was obtained from a human donor with aplastic anemia. The rearrangement uses TRBV18 and TRBJ1-5; weak D call: TRBD1 (6 bases). The CDR3 sequence: CASSPDSQPQHF. CDR3 nucleotides: TGTGCCAGCTCACCGGACAGTCAGCCCCAGCATTTT. The complete variable domain, with remaining parts taken from reference TRBV18 and TRBJ1-5, reads NAGVMQNPRHLVRRRGQEARLRCSPMKGHSHVYWYRQLPEEGLKFMVYLQKENIIDESGMPKERFSAEFPKEGPSILRIQQVVRGDSAAYFCASSPDSQPQHFGDGTRLSIL.